This T cell receptor beta chain originates from a study of blood T cell repertoires in COVID-19. Method: immunoSEQ multiplex PCR; TCRdb's copy keeps in-frame clones and lacks some. The data show about 140,000 clones, around 90% seen once. The CDR3 is 15 amino acids. Germline trimming cut 4 bases from V and 3 bases from J; bases unmatched to any gene: 8. Germline lookup yields CDR1 MGHRA and CDR2 YSYEKL. This clone showed up just once. Sequencing was carried out using peripheral blood. The receptor's source is a human donor with COVID-19, enrolled during active disease. The donor label of this sample is uncertain. The chain is built from TRBV4-1 and TRBJ2-5; 7 positions agree with TRBD1. The CDR3 spells CASSPQDRVKETQYF. The CDR3 bases are TGCGCCAGCAGCCCACAAGACAGGGTAAAAGAGACCCAGTACTTC.